What follows describes a single T cell receptor (beta chain). Its matching antigen is unknown. These data come from a study of T cell responses to AZD1222 COVID-19 vaccine. The study, taken as a whole, reports: Regions 160-218 and 743-854 dominated among vaccine-associated CD4 TCRs spanning spike. Baseline seropositivity characterized only a handful of AZD1222 recipients.

The assay was immunoSEQ multiplex PCR, and TCRdb's table has in-frame clones only and misses some. This table holds 79,000 or so clones, around three quarters found once. V was trimmed by 4 bases and J by 4 bases, leaving 16 bases between them. This CDR3 is 15 amino acids long. CDR1 is LGHDT and CDR2 is YNNKEL in the germline V gene (reference sequence). The clonotype was recovered from an adult who received the MenACWY meningococcal vaccine as a control. This sequence joins TRBV3-1 (or the pseudogene TRBV3-2) and TRBJ2-5, with D tentatively TRBD1 or TRBD2 (5 bases each). Sequencing used peripheral blood, obtained 28 days after the second dose of the MenACWY control vaccine. The CDR3 bases are TGTGCCAGCAGCCCGCGGACCGGGGCCAGAGAGACCCAGTACTTC. Its translation: CASSPRTGARETQYF.